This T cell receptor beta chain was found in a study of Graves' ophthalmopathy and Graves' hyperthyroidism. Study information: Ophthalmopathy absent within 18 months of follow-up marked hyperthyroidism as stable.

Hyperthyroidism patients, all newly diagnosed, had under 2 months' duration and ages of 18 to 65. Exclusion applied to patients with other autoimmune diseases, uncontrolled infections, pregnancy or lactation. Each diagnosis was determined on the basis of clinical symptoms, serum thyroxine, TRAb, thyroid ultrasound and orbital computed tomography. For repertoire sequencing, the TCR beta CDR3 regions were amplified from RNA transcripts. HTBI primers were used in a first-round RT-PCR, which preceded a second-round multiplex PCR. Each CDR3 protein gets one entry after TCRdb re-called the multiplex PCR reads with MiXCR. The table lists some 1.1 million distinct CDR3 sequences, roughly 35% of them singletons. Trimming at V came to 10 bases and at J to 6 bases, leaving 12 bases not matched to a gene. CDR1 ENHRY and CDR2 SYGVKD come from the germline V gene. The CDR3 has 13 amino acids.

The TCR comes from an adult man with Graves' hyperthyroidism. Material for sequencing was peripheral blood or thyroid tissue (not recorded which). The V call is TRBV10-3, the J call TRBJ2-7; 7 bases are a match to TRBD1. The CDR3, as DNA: TGTGCCACCCTCGACAGGGCCGGTAGCGAGCAGTACTTC. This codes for CATLDRAGSEQYF.